Following are 30 T cell receptor beta chains from one sample sequenced in a study of T cells expressing NK-cell markers (dated by TCRdb to the early 2020s). Libraries came from 5' RACE. The data were produced on an Illumina HiSeq 2000. TCRdb reprocessed the public reads and reports one entry per CDR3 protein sequence, without DNA. The sample has about 180,000 distinct CDR3 sequences on record. The top ten clones comprise 20% to 25% of the sample. The specimen was blood T cells: a sorted CD56 or NKG2C T cell subset, CD4+ or CD8+ T cells, or bulk PBMC T cells (not recorded which). The receptor set was obtained from a man aged 18 to 69 in good health.

This chain joins TRBV5-1 and TRBJ2-2; checking the TCRdb D call of TRBD2 is not possible without DNA. Per the germline V gene, CDR1 is SGHRS and CDR2 is YFSETQ. The CDR3 length is 19 residues. CDR3 amino acids: CASSLTALAGGLNTGELFF.

The chain is built from TRBV12-3 or TRBV12-4 and TRBJ1-2; checking the TCRdb D call of TRBD1 is not possible without DNA. The CDR3 sequence is 14 residues long. The CDR3 loop reads CASSFSGTYYGYTF.

This chain uses TRBV7-8 with TRBJ1-5; TCRdb's D call, TRBD1, is unchecked because there is no DNA. This CDR3 is 17 amino acids long. Germline V gene lookup returns CDR1 SGHVS and CDR2 FQNEAQ. The CDR3 spells CASSPRGAGNSNQPQHF.

The chain carries TRBV27 and TRBJ2-3. The CDR3 consists of 16 residues. Germline-derived CDR1 and CDR2 are MNHEY and SMNVEV (reference sequence). The CDR3: CASSLTQGGSTDTQYF.

V is TRBV19 and J is TRBJ2-3; TCRdb returns TRBD1, unconfirmable since there is no DNA. CDR1 and CDR2 from the germline V gene are LNHDA and SQIVND (reference sequence). This CDR3 comprises 13 residues. CDR3 loop: CAIGTGSTDTQYF. Variable domain in full (rest from reference TRBV19 and TRBJ2-3): DGGITQSPKYLFRKEGQNVTLSCEQNLNHDAMYWYRQDPGQGLRLIYYSQIVNDFQKGDIAEGYSVSREKKESFPLTVTSAQKNPTAFYLCAIGTGSTDTQYFGPGTRLTVL.

V and J are TRBV3-1 and TRBJ2-3; with no DNA, the TCRdb D assignment of TRBD2 cannot be verified. This CDR3 is 16 amino acids long. Germline-derived CDR1 and CDR2 are LGHDT and YNNKEL (reference sequence). CDR3 amino acids: CASSQVAGGPADTQYF.

This chain joins TRBV6-1 and TRBJ2-5; TCRdb lists TRBD1, though no DNA is available to test this call. The CDR3 extends over 15 amino acids. CDR1 is MNHNS and CDR2 is SASEGT in the germline V gene. The CDR3 region is CASSAVGGLQETQYF.

The chain combines TRBV7-6 with TRBJ2-1. This CDR3 is 13 amino acids long. Germline CDR1 reads SGHVS; CDR2 reads FNYEAQ. CDR3 residues: CASSLARVDEQFF.

The chain carries TRBV12-3 or TRBV12-4 and TRBJ2-3; no DNA is available, so the TRBD2 call from TCRdb remains unchecked. The CDR3 extends over 19 amino acids. The CDR3 protein is CASSLPINPRAGGADTQYF.

The V and J genes are TRBV2 and TRBJ1-5; TCRdb designates TRBD1, a call that cannot be tested without DNA. The CDR3 consists of 15 residues. Germline CDR1 is SNHLY and CDR2 is FYNNEI. This CDR3 reads CASRPGTGINQPQHF.

V and J are TRBV12-3 or TRBV12-4 and TRBJ1-2; there is no DNA to check the TCRdb D call of TRBD1. This CDR3 region has 15 residues. The CDR3 loop is CASSDRTGLDYGYTF.

The genes are TRBV4-2 and TRBJ2-7. CDR3 size: 13 residues. Germline assignment: CDR1 LGHNA and CDR2 YNFKEQ. CDR3 amino acids: CASSQGSSYEQYF.

The V gene is TRBV20-1, the J gene TRBJ2-7. The length of the CDR3 is 14 residues. Per the germline V gene, CDR1 is DFQATT and CDR2 is SNEGSKA (reference sequence). CDR3 amino acids: CSARVLPNSYEQYF.

This chain connects TRBV19 to TRBJ2-1; the D call of TRBD2 rests on TCRdb alone, since no DNA is present to check it. Per germline, CDR1 LNHDA and CDR2 SQIVND (reference sequence). The CDR3 totals 19 residues. The CDR3 sequence: CASSIAAGGTVGSYNEQFF.

CDR3 loop: CASSYNLGGDTQYF. The chain has TRBV6-5 and TRBJ2-3; no DNA is available, so the TRBD1 call from TCRdb remains unchecked. Germline CDR1 MNHEY, CDR2 SVGAGI. This CDR3 is 14 amino acids long.

The chain joins TRBV6-5 to TRBJ2-5; TCRdb proposes TRBD2, but this gene call is untestable without DNA. The CDR3 is made up of 17 amino acids. CDR1 is MNHEY and CDR2 is SVGAGI in the germline V gene. The chain's CDR3 is CASSLSSGGDKQETQYF.

This CDR3 is CATTKTGDSNQPQHF. The chain is built from TRBV15 and TRBJ1-5; the D gene TCRdb calls, TRBD1, cannot be checked with no DNA. This CDR3 contains 15 residues. The germline gives CDR1 LNHNV, CDR2 YYDKDF (reference sequence).

The rearrangement uses TRBV6-5 and TRBJ1-1; TCRdb reports TRBD1, a call that lacks DNA to check it against. This CDR3 has 16 amino acids. The germline CDR1 and CDR2 sequences are MNHEY and SVGAGI. The CDR3 protein is CASSRTPGQGALETFF.

The rearrangement joins TRBV20-1 to TRBJ2-2; TCRdb picks TRBD1, but there is no DNA to check that call. The CDR3 totals 15 residues. CDR1 is DFQATT and CDR2 is SNEGSKA in the germline V gene (reference sequence). Here the CDR3 reads CSASRDRGRIEELFF.

The V call is TRBV20-1, the J call TRBJ1-5. CDR1 is DFQATT, CDR2 SNEGSKA, per germline (reference sequence). The CDR3 has 14 residues. The CDR3 reads CSARGLYSNQPQHF.

The V and J genes are TRBV7-8 and TRBJ2-3; with no DNA, the TCRdb D assignment of TRBD1 cannot be verified. Germline V gene data show CDR1 as SGHVS and CDR2 as FQNEAQ. The CDR3 is 13 amino acids. CDR3 protein: CASSLARGDPQYF.

The rearrangement uses TRBV19 and TRBJ2-5; TCRdb designates TRBD1, a call that cannot be tested without DNA. The CDR3 has 15 amino acids. From germline, CDR1 is LNHDA and CDR2 SQIVND (reference sequence). CDR3 loop: CASSIGTEPWETQYF.

The rearrangement joins TRBV20-1 to TRBJ1-3; checking the TCRdb D call of TRBD1 is not possible without DNA. This CDR3 contains 17 residues. Germline V gene sequence: CDR1 DFQATT, CDR2 SNEGSKA (reference sequence). This chain's CDR3 is CSARDDRVSPSGNTIYF.

The chain couples TRBV5-6 to TRBJ1-6. The germline gives CDR1 SGHDT, CDR2 YYEEEE. The CDR3 contains 14 residues. The CDR3 spells CASSLQPSNSPLHF.

The rearrangement joins TRBV25-1 to TRBJ1-1. The CDR3 contains 11 residues. CDR1 and CDR2 from the germline V gene are MGHDK and SYGVNS. CDR3 sequence reads: CASSEAREAFF.

V and J are TRBV19 and TRBJ1-4. The CDR3 has 17 residues. CDR1 is LNHDA and CDR2 is SQIVND in the germline V gene (reference sequence). CDR3 region: CASSKRVTITANEKLFF.

The chain couples TRBV18 to TRBJ2-7. The CDR3 extends over 15 amino acids. The germline V gene has CDR1 KGHSH and CDR2 LQKENI. The CDR3 loop reads CASSPPTGASYEQYF.

V gene TRBV28 combines with J gene TRBJ2-1; checking the TCRdb D call of TRBD2 is not possible without DNA. This CDR3 contains 18 residues. Germline CDR1 and CDR2: MDHEN and SYDVKM. This chain's CDR3 is CASSLTGGSGGHPVEQFF.

The rearrangement joins TRBV12-3 or TRBV12-4 to TRBJ1-6; TCRdb's D call of TRBD1 is untestable without DNA. The CDR3 contains 13 residues. The CDR3: CASRGQWSSPLHF.

This chain links TRBV9 with TRBJ2-1; no DNA is available, so the TRBD1 call from TCRdb remains unchecked. The CDR3 extends over 15 amino acids. Germline assignment: CDR1 SGDLS and CDR2 YYNGEE. The CDR3: CASSVDWTGGNEQFF.